Below, one TCR beta chain is given with its context. The CDR3 extends over 13 amino acids. Germline loops: CDR1 DFQATT, CDR2 SNEGSKA (reference sequence). Trimming took 3 bases from V and 1 from J; bases not matched to a gene: 1. Only in-frame clones appear in the TCRdb table, and some are missing; sequencing was by immunoSEQ multiplex PCR. The profile shows 400,000 to 500,000 clones, approximately 88% of them singletons. The sample originates from a study of blood T cell repertoires in COVID-19. Clinical histories supplied by participants themselves formed the basis of cohort assignment. This TCR derives from a woman in her thirties or forties who had recovered from COVID-19. Input material: PBMCs or T cells enriched from blood (not recorded which). J is TRBJ1-1 and V is TRBV20-1; 8 bases match TRBD1. CDR3 in amino acids: CSASTGGNTEAFF. CDR3 bases: TGCAGTGCTAGTACAGGGGGGAACACTGAAGCTTTCTTT.